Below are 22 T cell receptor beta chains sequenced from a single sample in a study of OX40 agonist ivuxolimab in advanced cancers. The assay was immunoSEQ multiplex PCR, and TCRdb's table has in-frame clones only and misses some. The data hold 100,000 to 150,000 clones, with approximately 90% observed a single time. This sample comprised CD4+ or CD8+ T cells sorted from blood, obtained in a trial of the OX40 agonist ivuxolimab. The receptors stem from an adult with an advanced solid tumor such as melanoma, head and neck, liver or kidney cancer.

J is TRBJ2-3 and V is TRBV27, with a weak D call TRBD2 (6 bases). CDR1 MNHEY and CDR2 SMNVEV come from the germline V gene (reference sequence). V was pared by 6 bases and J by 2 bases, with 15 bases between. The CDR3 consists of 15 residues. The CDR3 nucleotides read TGTGCCAGCAGACCGCGGGGCAGGATCACAGATACGCAGTATTTT. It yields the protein CASRPRGRITDTQYF.

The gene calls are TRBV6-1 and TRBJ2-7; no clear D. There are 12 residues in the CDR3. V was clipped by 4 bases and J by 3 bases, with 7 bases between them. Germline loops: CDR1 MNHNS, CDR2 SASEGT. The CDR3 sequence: CASSVNSYEQYF. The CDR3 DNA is TGTGCCAGCAGTGTGAACAGCTACGAGCAGTACTTC.

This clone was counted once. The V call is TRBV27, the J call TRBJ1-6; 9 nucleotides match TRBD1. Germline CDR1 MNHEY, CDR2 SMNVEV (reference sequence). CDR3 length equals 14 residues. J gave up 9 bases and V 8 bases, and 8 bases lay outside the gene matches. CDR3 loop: CASGLQGAGSPLHF. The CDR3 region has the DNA TGTGCCAGCGGACTACAGGGGGCGGGTTCACCCCTCCACTTT.

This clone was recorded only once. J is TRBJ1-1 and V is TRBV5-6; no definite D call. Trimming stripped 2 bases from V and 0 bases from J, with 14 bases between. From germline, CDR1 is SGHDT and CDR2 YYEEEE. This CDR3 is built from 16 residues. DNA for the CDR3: TGTGCCAGCAGCTTATACAGTATTTACATGAACACTGAAGCTTTCTTT. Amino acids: CASSLYSIYMNTEAFF.

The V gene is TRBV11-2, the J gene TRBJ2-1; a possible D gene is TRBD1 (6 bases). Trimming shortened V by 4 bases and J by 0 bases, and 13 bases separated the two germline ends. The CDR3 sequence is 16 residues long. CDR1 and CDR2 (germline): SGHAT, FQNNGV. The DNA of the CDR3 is TGTGCCAGCAGCTCACAGGGACCCAGCTCCTACAATGAGCAGTTCTTC. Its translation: CASSSQGPSSYNEQFF.

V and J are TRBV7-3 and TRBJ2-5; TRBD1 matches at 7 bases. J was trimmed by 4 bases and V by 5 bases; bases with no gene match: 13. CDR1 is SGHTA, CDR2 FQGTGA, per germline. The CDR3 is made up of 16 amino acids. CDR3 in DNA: TGTGCCAGCAGCCGGGGTGACAGGGCCCATGGAGAGACCCAGTACTTC. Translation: CASSRGDRAHGETQYF.

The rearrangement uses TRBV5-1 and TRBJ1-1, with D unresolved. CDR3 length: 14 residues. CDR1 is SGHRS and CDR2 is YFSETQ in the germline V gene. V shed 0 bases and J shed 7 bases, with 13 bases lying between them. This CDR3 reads CASSLGVLSIEAFF. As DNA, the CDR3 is TGCGCCAGCAGCTTGGGAGTTCTGTCCATTGAAGCTTTCTTT. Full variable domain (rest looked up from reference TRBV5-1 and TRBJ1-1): KAGVTQTPRYLIKTRGQQVTLSCSPISGHRSVSWYQQTPGQGLQFLFEYFSETQRNKGNFPGRFSGRQFSNSRSEMNVSTLELGDSALYLCASSLGVLSIEAFFGQGTRLTVV.

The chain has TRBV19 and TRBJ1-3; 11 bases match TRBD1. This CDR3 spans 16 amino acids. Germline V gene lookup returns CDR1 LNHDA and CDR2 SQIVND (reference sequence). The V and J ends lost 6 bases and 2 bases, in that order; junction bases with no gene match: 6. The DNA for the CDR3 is TGTGCCAGTAGGATCGGACAGGGGGCGACTGGAAACACCATATATTTT. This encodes CASRIGQGATGNTIYF.

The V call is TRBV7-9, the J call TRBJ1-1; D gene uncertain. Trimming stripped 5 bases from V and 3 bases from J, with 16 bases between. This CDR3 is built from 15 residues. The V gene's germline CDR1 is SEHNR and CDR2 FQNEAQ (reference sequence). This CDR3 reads CASSPRALKDTEAFF. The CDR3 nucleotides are TGTGCCAGCAGCCCGAGGGCACTCAAAGACACTGAAGCTTTCTTT. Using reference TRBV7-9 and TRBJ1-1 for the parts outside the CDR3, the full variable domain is DTGVSQNPRHKITKRGQNVTFRCDPISEHNRLYWYRQTLGQGPEFLTYFQNEAQLEKSRLLSDRFSAERPKGSFSTLEIQRTEQGDSAMYLCASSPRALKDTEAFFGQGTRLTVV.

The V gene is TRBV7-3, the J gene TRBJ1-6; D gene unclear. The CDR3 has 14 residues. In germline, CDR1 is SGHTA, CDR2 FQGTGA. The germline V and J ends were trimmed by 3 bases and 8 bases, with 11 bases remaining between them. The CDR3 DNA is TGTGCCAGCAGCTTTCGACTAGGTTATTCACCCCTCCACTTT. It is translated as CASSFRLGYSPLHF.

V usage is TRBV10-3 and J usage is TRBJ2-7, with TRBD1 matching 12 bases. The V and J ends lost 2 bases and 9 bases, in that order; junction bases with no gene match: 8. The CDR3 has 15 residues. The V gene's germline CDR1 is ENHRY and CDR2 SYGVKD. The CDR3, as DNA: TGTGCCATCAGTGAGGCCCCGGGACAGGGGGCCGGGCAGTACTTC. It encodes CAISEAPGQGAGQYF.

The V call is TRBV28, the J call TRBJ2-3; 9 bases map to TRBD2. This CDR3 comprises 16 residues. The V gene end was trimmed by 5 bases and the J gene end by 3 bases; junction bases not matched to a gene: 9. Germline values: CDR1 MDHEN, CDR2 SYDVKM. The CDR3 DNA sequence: TGTGCCAGCAGTACGACAGGGACTAGCCTAACAGATACGCAGTATTTT. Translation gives CASSTTGTSLTDTQYF.

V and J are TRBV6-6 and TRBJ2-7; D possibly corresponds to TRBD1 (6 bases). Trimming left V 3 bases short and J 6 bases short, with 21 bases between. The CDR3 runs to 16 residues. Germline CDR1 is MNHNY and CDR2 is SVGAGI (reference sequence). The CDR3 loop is CASSYLRFQGRVEQYF. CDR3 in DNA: TGTGCCAGCAGTTATTTGAGGTTCCAGGGGCGGGTCGAGCAGTACTTC.

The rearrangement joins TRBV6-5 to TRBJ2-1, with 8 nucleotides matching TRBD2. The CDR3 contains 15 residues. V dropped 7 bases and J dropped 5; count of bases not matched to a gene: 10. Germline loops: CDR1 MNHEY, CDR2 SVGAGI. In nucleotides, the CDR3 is TGTGCCAGCACGGGGTCAGCGGGAGTTGACAATGAGCAGTTCTTC. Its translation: CASTGSAGVDNEQFF.

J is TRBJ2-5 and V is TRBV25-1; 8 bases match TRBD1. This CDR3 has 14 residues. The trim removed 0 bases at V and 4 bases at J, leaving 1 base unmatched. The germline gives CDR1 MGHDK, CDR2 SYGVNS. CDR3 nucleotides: TGTGCCAGCAGTGAATATGACAGGGGAGAGACCCAGTACTTC. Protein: CASSEYDRGETQYF. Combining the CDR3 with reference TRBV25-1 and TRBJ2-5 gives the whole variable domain EADIYQTPRYLVIGTGKKITLECSQTMGHDKMYWYQQDPGMELHLIHYSYGVNSTEKGDLSSESTVSRIRTEHFPLTLESARPSHTSQYLCASSEYDRGETQYFGPGTRLLVL.

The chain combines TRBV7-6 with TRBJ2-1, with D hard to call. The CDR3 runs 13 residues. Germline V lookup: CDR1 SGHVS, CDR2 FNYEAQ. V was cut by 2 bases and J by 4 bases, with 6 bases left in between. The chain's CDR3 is CASSLRIYNEQFF. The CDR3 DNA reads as TGTGCCAGCAGCTTAAGGATTTACAATGAGCAGTTCTTC. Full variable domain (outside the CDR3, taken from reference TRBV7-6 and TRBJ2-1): GAGVSQSPRYKVTKRGQDVALRCDPISGHVSLYWYRQALGQGPEFLTYFNYEAQQDKSGLPNDRFSAERPEGSISTLTIQRTEQRDSAMYRCASSLRIYNEQFFGPGTRLTVL.

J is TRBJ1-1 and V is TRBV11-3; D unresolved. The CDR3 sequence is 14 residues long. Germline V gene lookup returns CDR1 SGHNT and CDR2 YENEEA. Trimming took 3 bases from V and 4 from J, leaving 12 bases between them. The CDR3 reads CASSFRASGTEAFF. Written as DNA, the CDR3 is TGTGCCAGCAGCTTTAGGGCCAGTGGCACTGAAGCTTTCTTT.

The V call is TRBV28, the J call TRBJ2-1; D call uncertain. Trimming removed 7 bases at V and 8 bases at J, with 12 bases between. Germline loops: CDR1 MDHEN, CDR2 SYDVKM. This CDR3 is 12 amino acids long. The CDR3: CASNSVTDEQFF. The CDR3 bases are TGTGCCAGCAACTCAGTAACGGATGAGCAGTTCTTC. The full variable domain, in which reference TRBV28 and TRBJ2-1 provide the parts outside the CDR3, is DVKVTQSSRYLVKRTGEKVFLECVQDMDHENMFWYRQDPGLGLRLIYFSYDVKMKEKGDIPEGYSVSREKKERFSLILESASTNQTSMYLCASNSVTDEQFFGPGTRLTVL.

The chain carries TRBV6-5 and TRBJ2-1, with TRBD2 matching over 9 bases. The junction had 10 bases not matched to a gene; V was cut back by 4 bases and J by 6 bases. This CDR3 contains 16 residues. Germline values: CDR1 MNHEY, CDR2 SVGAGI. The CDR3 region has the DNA TGTGCCAGCAGTTCGCCTACAGGGCGGGGGGGCAATGAGCAGTTCTTC. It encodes CASSSPTGRGGNEQFF.

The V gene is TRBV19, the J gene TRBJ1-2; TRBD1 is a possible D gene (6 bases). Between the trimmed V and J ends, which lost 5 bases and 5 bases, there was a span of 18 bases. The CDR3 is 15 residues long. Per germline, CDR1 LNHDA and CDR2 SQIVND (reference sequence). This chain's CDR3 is CASSVRRGSTYGYTF. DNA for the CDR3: TGTGCCAGTAGTGTCCGGAGGGGGTCTACGTATGGCTACACCTTC.

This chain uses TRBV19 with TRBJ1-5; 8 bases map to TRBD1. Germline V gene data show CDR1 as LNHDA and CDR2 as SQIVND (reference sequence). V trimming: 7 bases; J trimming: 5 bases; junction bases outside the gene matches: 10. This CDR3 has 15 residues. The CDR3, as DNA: TGTGCCAGTAAGACCGGACAGGGCGAGGATCAGCCCCAGCATTTT. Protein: CASKTGQGEDQPQHF.

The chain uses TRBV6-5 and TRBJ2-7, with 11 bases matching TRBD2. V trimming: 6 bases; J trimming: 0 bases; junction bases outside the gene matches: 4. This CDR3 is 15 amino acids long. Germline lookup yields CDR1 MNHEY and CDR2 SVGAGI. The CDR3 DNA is TGTGCCAGCAGGCAGACTAGCGGGACCTCCTACGAGCAGTACTTC. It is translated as CASRQTSGTSYEQYF.